The rows below give T cell receptor beta chains drawn from one sample of a study of cytomegalovirus exposure and HLA in healthy donors. The data were produced by immunoSEQ multiplex PCR, yet TCRdb's version contains in-frame clones alone and is incomplete. The sample holds approximately 110,000 clones, 55% to 75% seen once. Sequencing used PBMCs. The receptors here all came from a woman in her forties in good health and CMV-seropositive. Both conserved end residues are part of each CDR3. Fields, in order: J gene, clone size, V gene, D gene, CDR3 DNA, CDR3 protein. The D gene is left open where the match is weak. Size values are once, few and many counts, or a class for expanded clones, and some rows have none.

TRBJ2-2	once	TRBV5-4	TRBD2	TGTGCCAGCAGCTTGGGTGCCGGGGGGGCGAACACCGGGGAGCTGTTTTTT	CASSLGAGGANTGELFF
TRBJ2-7	-	TRBV6-5	TRBD2	TGTGCCAGCAGTTACTCACCGACGGGAGGGTACGAGCAGTACTTC	CASSYSPTGGYEQYF
TRBJ1-5	many	TRBV7-5	-	TGTGCCAGAAGCTTTTGGAAATCAGGCGGACAGGGGGCCGGGCGGCCCCAGCATTTT	CARSFWKSGGQGAGRPQHF
TRBJ1-5	-	TRBV6-1	-	TGTGCCAGCAGTGTATACCGGGGTGGGGTCATCCAGCCCCAGCATTTT	CASSVYRGGVIQPQHF
TRBJ1-1	-	TRBV2	-	TGTGCCAGCAGTGATGGACTAGGGGGTGAAGCTTTCTTT	CASSDGLGGEAFF
TRBJ1-1	-	TRBV11-3	-	TGTGCCAGCAGCTTAGATGCCGGGAACACTGAAGCTTTCTTT	CASSLDAGNTEAFF
TRBJ1-5	-	TRBV6-1	TRBD1	TGTGCCAGCAGTGGTTTAGACAGGGACCAGCCCCAGCATTTT	CASSGLDRDQPQHF
TRBJ2-3	-	TRBV7-9	-	TGTGCCAGCTCTCGAGAGTGGGGGCCAGATACGCAGTATTTT	CASSREWGPDTQYF
TRBJ1-1	-	TRBV25-1	-	TGTGCCAGCAGTGAATCCACGGGCACTGAAGCTTTCTTT	CASSESTGTEAFF
TRBJ1-5	-	TRBV19	TRBD1	TGTGCCAGTAGTACCGCCGGGACAGGAAGAGGACAGCCCCAGCATTTT	CASSTAGTGRGQPQHF
TRBJ1-3	-	TRBV11-2	-	TGTGCCAGCAGCTTAGGCGGCTCTGGAAACACCATATATTTT	CASSLGGSGNTIYF
TRBJ1-2	-	TRBV19	-	TGTGCCAGTAAAACCGGTAACTATGGCTACACCTTC	CASKTGNYGYTF
TRBJ2-7	-	TRBV4-2	TRBD2	TGTGCCAGCAGCCGATACCTTTCTAGCGGGGGTGCCTACGAGCAGTACTTC	CASSRYLSSGGAYEQYF
TRBJ2-3	few	TRBV7-9	-	TGTGCCAGCAGCAGCCACAGGGTGTCCACAGATACGCAGTATTTT	CASSSHRVSTDTQYF
TRBJ1-2	-	TRBV5-6	TRBD1	TGTGCCAGCAGCTCCGGGACAGGAGTCGACTACACCTTC	CASSSGTGVDYTF
TRBJ1-5	few	TRBV7-7	TRBD1	TGTGCTAGCAGCTCCTCTTTTCGGGACAGATCATATAGCAATCAGCCCCAGCATTTT	CASSSSFRDRSYSNQPQHF
TRBJ1-2	-	TRBV10-3	TRBD1	TGTGCCACGCAAACCTCGGGACAGGGGCCTTACACCTTC	CATQTSGQGPYTF
TRBJ2-7	-	TRBV2	-	TGTGCCAGCAGTGATGGGCAGGTATTCTTCTCCTACGAGCAGTACTTC	CASSDGQVFFSYEQYF
TRBJ2-5	-	TRBV20-1	-	TGCAGTATGAGTAGCGCAGAGACCCAGTACTTC	CSMSSAETQYF
TRBJ1-1	few	TRBV19	TRBD1	TGTGCCAGTAGTATGGACAGGGGGAACACTGAAGCTTTCTTT	CASSMDRGNTEAFF
TRBJ2-5	few	TRBV5-4	TRBD1	TGTGCCAGCAGCTTACAGGGGGGAGAGACCCAGTACTTC	CASSLQGGETQYF
TRBJ2-7	-	TRBV15	-	TGTGCCACCAGCAGAGATGGTCCAGGGGTGGAGCAGTACTTC	CATSRDGPGVEQYF
TRBJ2-7	-	TRBV7-6	TRBD1	TGTGCCAGCAGCTTAGGGGACAGGGTAACCTACGAGCAGTACTTC	CASSLGDRVTYEQYF
TRBJ2-3	-	TRBV7-3	-	TGTGCCAGCAGCTTAGCAGGGCCTACAGATACGCAGTATTTT	CASSLAGPTDTQYF
TRBJ1-2	-	TRBV13	-	TGTGCCAGCAGCGTTCGGGGAAGCTATGGCTACACCTTC	CASSVRGSYGYTF
TRBJ2-6	once	TRBV7-6	TRBD1	TGTGCCAGCAGCTTAGCGGGGACAGGCTCTGGGGCCAACGTCCTGACTTTC	CASSLAGTGSGANVLTF
TRBJ1-1	-	TRBV18	-	TGTGCCAGCTCACCGCGGACAACCACGAACACTGAAGCTTTCTTT	CASSPRTTTNTEAFF
TRBJ1-1	-	TRBV18	TRBD1	TGTGCCAGCTCACCTCGGGACAGGGTTGACACTGAAGCTTTCTTT	CASSPRDRVDTEAFF
TRBJ1-2	once	TRBV10-3	-	TGTGCCATCACCGGGGACTCCCCTGTCGCTGGCTACACCTTC	CAITGDSPVAGYTF
TRBJ1-6	-	TRBV5-4	TRBD1	TGTGCCAGCAGCGGGGACAGCGATTCACCCCTCCACTTT	CASSGDSDSPLHF
TRBJ2-7	-	TRBV7-9	-	TGTGCCAGCAGTACAGGGATCTACGAGCAGTACTTC	CASSTGIYEQYF
TRBJ2-5	few	TRBV7-6	-	TGTGCCAGCAGCTTCTCGGACCAAGAGACCCAGTACTTC	CASSFSDQETQYF
TRBJ2-7	few	TRBV9	TRBD2	TGTGCCAGCAGCGTAGGTAGCGGGGGGTCTTACGAGCAGTACTTC	CASSVGSGGSYEQYF
TRBJ1-2	-	TRBV18	-	TGTGCCAGCTCACCGTACCCTGGAGATGGCTACACCTTC	CASSPYPGDGYTF
TRBJ1-1	-	TRBV5-4	TRBD1	TGTGCCAGCAGCGGGACGGGACAGCTGAACACTGAAGCTTTCTTT	CASSGTGQLNTEAFF
TRBJ1-1	few	TRBV6-6	TRBD1	TGTGCCAGCAGTTATACAGGGGACACTGAAGCTTTCTTT	CASSYTGDTEAFF
TRBJ2-1	-	TRBV19	-	TGTGCCAGTAGTCTCCAGTTGACAGTACACAATGAGCAGTTCTTC	CASSLQLTVHNEQFF
TRBJ2-2	-	TRBV7-9	-	TGTGCCAGCAGCAAAGCCCCTGGGAACACCGGGGAGCTGTTTTTT	CASSKAPGNTGELFF
TRBJ2-3	-	TRBV7-2	TRBD1	TGTGCCAGCAGCCCTCGGAGGACAGGGGGGCCAGATACGCAGTATTTT	CASSPRRTGGPDTQYF
TRBJ2-7	once	TRBV6-5	TRBD1	TGTGCCAGCAGTGGACAGGGTATAGGGTACGAGCAGTACTTC	CASSGQGIGYEQYF
TRBJ1-1	-	TRBV18	-	TGTGCCAGCTCACCATCCGGAGTGAACACTGAAGCTTTCTTT	CASSPSGVNTEAFF
TRBJ2-1	-	TRBV7-2	-	TGTGCCAGCAGCTTATGGGGGCGCACAGGTGAGCAGTTCTTC	CASSLWGRTGEQFF
TRBJ1-5	-	TRBV7-9	-	TGTGCCAGCAGCCACGGACAGAATAATCAGCCCCAGCATTTT	CASSHGQNNQPQHF
TRBJ1-6	-	TRBV6-5	-	TGTGCCAGCAAGTTGGGGCCTAATTCACCCCTCCACTTT	CASKLGPNSPLHF
TRBJ2-3	-	TRBV7-2	TRBD1	TGTGCCAGCAGCCGGGACAGGGCCCTTCTAGTCACAGATACGCAGTATTTT	CASSRDRALLVTDTQYF
TRBJ1-2	once	TRBV5-1	-	TGCGCCAGCAGCGCCACAGCAGTGATCCACTATGGCTACACCTTC	CASSATAVIHYGYTF
TRBJ2-5	few	TRBV4-1	-	TGCGCCAGCAGCCAAGTGGTGGACTACCAAGAGACCCAGTACTTC	CASSQVVDYQETQYF
TRBJ1-1	few	TRBV29-1	-	TGCAGCGTTGCAGGGTGGAACACTGAAGCTTTCTTT	CSVAGWNTEAFF
TRBJ2-3	-	TRBV7-2	-	TGTGCCAGCAGCTTAAATCCTCCGGGGACTAGCACAGATACGCAGTATTTT	CASSLNPPGTSTDTQYF
TRBJ2-5	once	TRBV7-3	-	TGTGCCAGCAGCTTACAAGGGGTCGTGGGGGCGGAGACCCAGTACTTC	CASSLQGVVGAETQYF
TRBJ2-3	-	TRBV29-1	-	TGCAGCGTTCGGAAAGACTTGTCTACAGATACGCAGTATTTT	CSVRKDLSTDTQYF
TRBJ2-1	few	TRBV5-6	TRBD1	TGTGCCAGCAGCGGCCGGGACAGCTTCGAGCAGTTCTTC	CASSGRDSFEQFF
TRBJ1-1	-	TRBV10-3	-	TGTGCCATCAGTGAGTCTCTCGGGAGTGACGAAGCTTTCTTC	CAISESLGSDEAFF
TRBJ1-6	-	TRBV7-6	-	TGTGCCAGCAGCTTCTCGAATTCACCCCTCCACTTT	CASSFSNSPLHF
TRBJ2-7	-	TRBV4-1	-	TGCGCCAGCAGCCAAAGAAGGGGGTACGAGCAGTACTTC	CASSQRRGYEQYF
TRBJ1-1	-	TRBV7-9	-	TGTGCCAGCAGCTCGATGACAGGTGACACTGAAGCTTTCTTT	CASSSMTGDTEAFF
TRBJ2-7	-	TRBV5-1	-	TGCGCCAGCAGCCGGGCGGGGAGCTCCTACGAGCAGTACTTC	CASSRAGSSYEQYF
TRBJ2-3	-	TRBV18	-	TGTGCCAGCTCAGAACGGTCCACAGATACGCAGTATTTT	CASSERSTDTQYF
TRBJ1-1	-	TRBV7-6	-	TGTGCCAGCAGCTTCGACCTAGCGGCTACTGAAGCTTTCTTT	CASSFDLAATEAFF
TRBJ1-1	-	TRBV9	-	TGTGCCAGCAGCCCATGGGGGGGGACGGGCACTGAAGCTTTCTTT	CASSPWGGTGTEAFF